The 2 T cell receptor beta chains reported below all come from one sample, sequenced in a study of shared clonotypes between healthy human individuals. The assay was immunoSEQ multiplex PCR, and TCRdb's table has in-frame clones only and misses some. The repertoire includes over 2 million clones, about 95% of them detected once, and more than 0.95% sits in the top ten. The naive CD8 population came from CD45RO-negative cells selected for CCR7, without terminally differentiated effector memory CD45RA+ cells. Sequencing was carried out using naive CD8+ T cells sorted from blood. All receptors come from a man between 18 and 29 years old in good health.

With respect to this clone: This same CDR3 is encoded by further DNA sequences in the sample. V usage is TRBV7-9 and J usage is TRBJ2-1, with 12 bases lining up with TRBD2. This CDR3 is 15 amino acids long. Trimming took 3 bases from V and 8 from J; bases not matched to a gene: 5. Germline V lookup: CDR1 SEHNR, CDR2 FQNEAQ (reference sequence). Written as DNA, the CDR3 is TGTGCCAGCAGCTTCCTAGCGGGGGGGCTCGATGAGCAGTTCTTC. Translated, it gives CASSFLAGGLDEQFF.

The J gene is TRBJ2-7, the V gene TRBV6-5; 8 bases align to TRBD1. J lost 6 bases, V lost 7 bases, and 11 bases had no gene match. The CDR3 is 14 amino acids. Germline V gives CDR1 MNHEY, CDR2 SVGAGI. CDR3 DNA: TGTGCCAGCACTTGGACAGGGAGGTCCGGCGAGCAGTACTTC. Amino acids: CASTWTGRSGEQYF.